This T cell receptor beta chain was obtained from a study of blood T cells in healthy people across ages. Study-level findings and limits: Long-lived and aged donors differed, with more naive CD4+ cells and higher diversity in the long-lived. As age increased, TCR beta diversity per million T cells fell in a roughly linear fashion.

Combining a sample-barcoded 5' primer with a J-beta primer mix, a second PCR ran for about 6 to 12 cycles. Individual samples furnished no less than 2.5 million CDR3-containing paired-end reads apiece. From the 5' RACE reads, TCRdb called clonotypes with MiXCR, one entry per CDR3 protein. This table has approximately 800,000 distinct CDR3 sequences, about 55% appearing once. To note about this clonotype: Its antigen is unidentified.

The CDR3 sequence is 13 residues long. CDR1 and CDR2 (germline): SQVTM, ANQGSEA. V lost 1 base and J 5 bases, leaving 12 bases between the germline ends. The genes are TRBV29-1 and TRBJ2-7, with D perhaps TRBD1 (5 bases). This receptor was taken from a man older than 75 in good health. The sequencing input was blood. CDR3 bases: TGCAGCGTTGAAGTGACAGAAAGGGACGAGCAGTACTTC. Its protein is CSVEVTERDEQYF.